Sequencing of this T cell receptor (beta chain) was carried out in a study of T cells after yellow fever vaccination (dated by TCRdb to about 2019). The study in broad terms: The SMART-Seq v4 Ultra Low Input RNA kit was used to prepare libraries from fractions with low cell numbers. Blood was drawn at multiple timepoints before and after primary and secondary immunization, with bulk PBMC replicates and cell subsets isolated. Two healthy male donors made up the cohort, one aged 18 to 30 years and the other aged 30 to 40 years. To track T-cell clones before and after primary and booster YFV17D yellow fever vaccination, bulk TCR alpha and beta repertoires were sequenced longitudinally.

The sample's treatment or condition label is to be understood as: live attenuated yellow fever vaccine strain. At every blood-draw timepoint, two biological replicates of bulk PBMCs were collected. A standard Ficoll-Paque protocol was used to isolate PBMCs from peripheral blood. TriZol was used to extract RNA from bulk PBMCs, from CD4 and CD8 fractions, and from dextramer-positive and dextramer-negative fractions. Points on this clonotype: Its antigen is not yet known. No base qualities exist here, and no much larger clone lies one base off it.

Synthesis of TCR cDNA relied on 5'RACE template switching, a step that introduced a universal primer site along with unique molecular identifiers. Priming of cDNA synthesis was performed from both the TCR alpha and TCR beta constant segments. Library amplification involved two PCR steps, and the second step added sample barcodes and sequencing adapters. Sequencing of libraries was performed on Illumina HiSeq 2500 (2x100 bp) or NovaSeq (2x150 bp). The original methods were these. Reads were demultiplexed and collapsed into UMI consensus sequences with MIGEC, and V(D)J alignment was performed with MiXCR. Vaccine-responding clonotypes were defined with edgeR using replicate PBMC samples, requiring FDR below 0.01 and a log2 fold change above 5 up to day 15. Each bulk clonotype was labeled CD4 or CD8 based on which sequenced repertoire, CD4 or CD8, contained the clonotype at higher abundance. The raw public reads went through TCRdb reprocessing: fastp at Q25, MiXCR clone calling, in-frame beta chains kept. Every CDR3 protein is listed once, alongside the most common genes and DNA of its rows. The authors' filters were not applied to this entry. Within this sample are some 300,000 distinct CDR3 sequences, with roughly 8.6% of them counted one time only. The ten most abundant clones make up 17% of the sample.

Summary of the overall study and its limitations: The study included only a couple of donors, which limits how far the findings can be generalized. FACS-sorted repertoires could contain abundant contaminating clonotypes from the bulk population, so computational filtering was required. A small fraction of clonotypes appeared in both the CD4 and CD8 compartments, likely as a result of convergent recombination. The secondary T-cell response was weaker than the primary response but faster, peaking on day 5 instead of day 15. Most clones expanded after primary vaccination were re-detected after the booster (approximately 95% of CD4 and about 88% of CD8), suggesting broad memory maintenance.

The CDR3, from cysteine to phenylalanine, totals 16 residues. The DNA shown is the 48-base CDR3, in frame from base 1. Germline trimming: 2 bases from V, 9 bases from J; junction bases outside gene matches: 9. CDR1 and CDR2 are read off the germline V gene as MNHEY and SVGAGI. The input for sequencing was PBMCs, taken about 49 days after the first yellow fever vaccination. The TCR sequence derives from a man between 18 and 29 years old who received the YFV17D yellow fever vaccine. The chain is assembled from TRBV6-5 and TRBJ1-6; 8 bases in the junction line up with TRBD1. The CDR3 protein sequence reads: CASSYRWTGLVSPLHF. The DNA sequence reads TGTGCCAGCAGTTACCGGTGGACAGGGTTGGTTTCACCCCTCCACTTT.